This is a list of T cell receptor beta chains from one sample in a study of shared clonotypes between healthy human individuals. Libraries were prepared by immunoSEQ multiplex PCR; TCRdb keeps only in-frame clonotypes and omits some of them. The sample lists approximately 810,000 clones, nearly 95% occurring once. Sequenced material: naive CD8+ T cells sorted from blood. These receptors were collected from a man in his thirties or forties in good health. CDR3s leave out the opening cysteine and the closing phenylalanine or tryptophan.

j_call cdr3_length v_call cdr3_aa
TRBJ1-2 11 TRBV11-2 ASSLAGAGGYT
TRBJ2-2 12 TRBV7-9 ASSSPGSTGELF
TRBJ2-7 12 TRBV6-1 ASRSGTSVSEQY
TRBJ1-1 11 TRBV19 ASSIVLNTEAF
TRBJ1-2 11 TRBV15 ATSRDGNIGYT
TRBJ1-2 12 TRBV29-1 SVVPQGPGEGYT
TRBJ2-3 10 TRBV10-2 ASTGLTDTQY
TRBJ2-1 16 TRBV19 ASSIFRLARGAYNEQF
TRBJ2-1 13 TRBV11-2 ASSLGGSWDNEQF
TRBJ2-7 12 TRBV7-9 ASSGWQGANEQY
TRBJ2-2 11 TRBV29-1 SVVNTDTGELF
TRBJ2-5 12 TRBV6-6 ASQIDRGGETQY
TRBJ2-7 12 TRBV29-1 SVVTSGSFYEQY
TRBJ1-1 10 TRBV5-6 ASSFSNTEAF
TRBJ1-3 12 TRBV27 ASNLVGLPHTIY
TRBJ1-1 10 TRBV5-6 ASSRGYTEAF
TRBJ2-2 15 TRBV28 ASSLSGLVVDTGELF
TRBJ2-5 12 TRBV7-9 ASSPKDNRETQY
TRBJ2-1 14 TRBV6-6 ASTLTAGGSYNEQF
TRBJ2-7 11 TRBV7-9 ASRSDGSYEQY